One and the same sample provided the 31 T cell receptor beta chains below, sequenced in a study of T cell responses to AZD1222 COVID-19 vaccine. Method: immunoSEQ multiplex PCR; TCRdb's copy keeps in-frame clones and lacks some. Of about 160,000 clones listed, about 90% are singletons. The sequencing used peripheral blood, collected 28 days after the second AZD1222 dose. The receptors stem from an adult who received the AZD1222 COVID-19 vaccine.

The V call is TRBV19, the J call TRBJ2-1; D assignment may be TRBD1 or TRBD2 (6 bases each). V lost 3 bases and J lost 6, with 15 bases in between. The length of the CDR3 is 15 residues. Germline CDR1 and CDR2: LNHDA and SQIVND (reference sequence). The CDR3, as DNA: TGTGCCAGTAGTATCGGAACGGGGGCCCCCAATGAGCAGTTCTTC. Translation: CASSIGTGAPNEQFF.

The chain couples TRBV6-5 to TRBJ1-1; 11 positions agree with TRBD1. Looked up from germline, CDR1 is MNHEY and CDR2 is SVGAGI. CDR3 size: 15 residues. The V segment lost 3 bases and the J segment 4 bases; nucleotides outside the gene matches: 4. In nucleotides, the CDR3 is TGTGCCAGCAGTTATTGGGACAGGGGGGGCACTGAAGCTTTCTTT. Translating it yields CASSYWDRGGTEAFF.

The rearrangement uses TRBV19 and TRBJ2-5; D ambiguous. The CDR3 consists of 12 residues. With 5 bases removed from V and 4 bases from J, the gap between germline ends came to 8 bases. Germline CDR1 reads LNHDA; CDR2 reads SQIVND (reference sequence). For the CDR3, the DNA is TGTGCCAGTAGTGCCATGGGAGAGACCCAGTACTTC. Amino acids: CASSAMGETQYF.

This chain uses TRBV5-4 with TRBJ1-4; D ambiguous. The CDR3 runs 16 residues. Looked up from germline, CDR1 is SGHNT and CDR2 is YYREEE (reference sequence). Trimming took off 0 bases at V and 0 bases at J, with 9 bases between the two ends. CDR3: CASSLAGSATNEKLFF. CDR3 nucleotides: TGTGCCAGCAGCTTGGCCGGGAGTGCAACTAATGAAAAACTGTTTTTT.

With respect to this clone: Relative to the germline gene, one junction end is altered; a read error may explain this. The chain has TRBV30 and TRBJ1-1, with D perhaps TRBD1 (6 bases). The CDR3 is 12 amino acids. Looked up from germline, CDR1 is GTSNPN and CDR2 is SVGIG (reference sequence). The CDR3 DNA reads as TGTGCCTGGCAAAGGGAGACAGGTTGGGGCCTCTTT. This codes for CAWQRETGWGLF. Combining the CDR3 with reference TRBV30 and TRBJ1-1 gives the whole variable domain SQTIHQWPATLVQPVGSPLSLECTVEGTSNPNLYWYRQAAGRGLQLLFYSVGIGQISSEVPQNLSASRPQDRQFILSSKKLLLSDSGFYLCAWQRETGWGLFGQGTRLTVV.

The V and J genes are TRBV6-5 and TRBJ1-2; D uncertain. This CDR3 has 14 residues. Germline V CDR1 and CDR2: MNHEY, SVGAGI. Deletions cut 6 bases from V and 2 bases from J, with 13 bases between. CDR3 bases: TGTGCCAGCAGCTTAAATCGAGGGAACTATGGCTACACCTTC. Translated, it gives CASSLNRGNYGYTF.

This chain connects TRBV7-9 to TRBJ2-3; 7 positions match TRBD1. The CDR3 has 14 residues. The trim removed 1 base at V and 4 bases at J, leaving 2 bases unmatched. CDR1 SEHNR and CDR2 FQNEAQ come from the germline V gene (reference sequence). CDR3 DNA: TGTGCCAGCAGCTTAGGAGGGGGCCCAGATACGCAGTATTTT. Its translation: CASSLGGGPDTQYF.

This sequence joins TRBV6-5 and TRBJ2-7; a weak D match, TRBD1 (6 bases). The length of the CDR3 is 15 residues. Trimming stripped 0 bases from V and 6 bases from J, with 15 bases between. CDR1 is MNHEY, CDR2 SVGAGI, per germline. CDR3 nucleotide sequence: TGTGCCAGCAGTTACTCCGAGACAGGATTGGTCGAGCAGTACTTC. It specifies CASSYSETGLVEQYF.

This rearrangement joins TRBV7-9 to TRBJ2-1, with D possibly being TRBD2 (6 bases). CDR1 is SEHNR, CDR2 FQNEAQ, per germline (reference sequence). This CDR3 has 14 residues. Trimming cost V 4 bases and J 4 bases, with 11 bases left between them. DNA for the CDR3: TGTGCCAGCAGCTCATCGACTAGTTACAATGAGCAGTTCTTC. Amino acid sequence: CASSSSTSYNEQFF.

This clone appeared a single time. J is TRBJ1-2 and V is TRBV4-2; 7 nucleotides align to TRBD1. CDR3 size: 15 residues. Germline-derived CDR1 and CDR2 are LGHNA and YNFKEQ. Trimming cost V 3 bases and J 6 bases; bases outside gene matches: 10. CDR3 protein: CASSHRQGGDNGYTF. The CDR3 DNA reads TGTGCCAGCAGCCATCGACAGGGTGGCGATAATGGCTACACCTTC.

DNA for the CDR3: TGTGCCAGCAGCTTAGACAGGGGCCGTAATGAAGCTTTCTTT. This translates into CASSLDRGRNEAFF. This chain uses TRBV11-1 with TRBJ1-1; 7 positions agree with TRBD1. The trim removed 1 base at V and 7 bases at J, leaving 6 bases unmatched. The V gene's germline CDR1 is SGHAT and CDR2 FQDESV (reference sequence). The CDR3 is 14 residues long.

The rearrangement links TRBV9 to TRBJ2-2; TRBD2 agrees at 8 bases. Germline V gene sequence: CDR1 SGDLS, CDR2 YYNGEE. V shed 3 bases and J 1 base; nucleotides not matched to a gene: 2. CDR3 length: 15 residues. Here the CDR3 reads CASSASGGNTGELFF. DNA of the CDR3: TGTGCCAGCAGCGCCAGCGGGGGGAACACCGGGGAGCTGTTTTTT.

V is TRBV15 and J is TRBJ2-7; D is undetermined. The CDR3 contains 15 residues. The V end was cut by 0 bases, the J end by 1 base, with 10 bases between. Germline-derived CDR1 and CDR2 are LNHNV and YYDKDF (reference sequence). CDR3 sequence: CATSREGGGSYEQYF. The CDR3 DNA sequence: TGTGCCACCAGCAGAGAAGGTGGTGGTTCCTACGAGCAGTACTTC.

The chain is built from TRBV7-8 and TRBJ1-2, with D perhaps TRBD1 (5 bases). The germline V gene encodes CDR1 SGHVS and CDR2 FQNEAQ. CDR3 length: 14 residues. The V gene lost 4 bases and the J gene lost 6 bases, with 15 bases spanning the gap. This CDR3 is CASSYRDPGHGYTF. The DNA for the CDR3 is TGTGCCAGCAGCTACCGGGACCCGGGACATGGCTACACCTTC.

The chain recombines TRBV29-1 with TRBJ1-3; TRBD1 matches at 7 bases. The CDR3 runs to 15 residues. Germline assignment: CDR1 SQVTM and CDR2 ANQGSEA. Trimming at V came to 7 bases and at J to 0 bases, leaving 9 bases not matched to a gene. The CDR3 region has the DNA TGCAGCGCCGAGGGGACAGCATACTCTGGAAACACCATATATTTT. Protein sequence: CSAEGTAYSGNTIYF.

The chain uses TRBV2 and TRBJ1-1; maybe TRBD1 (5 bases). The CDR3 extends over 14 amino acids. V was clipped by 2 bases and J by 1 base, with 8 bases between them. CDR1 and CDR2 (germline): SNHLY, FYNNEI. The CDR3 coding sequence is TGTGCCAGCAGTGAACGAGGGGAGAACACTGAAGCTTTCTTT. Its translation is CASSERGENTEAFF. Looking up the rest from reference TRBV2 and TRBJ1-1 gives the full variable domain: EPEVTQTPSHQVTQMGQEVILRCVPISNHLYFYWYRQILGQKVEFLVSFYNNEISEKSEIFDDQFSVERPDGSNFTLKIRSTKLEDSAMYFCASSERGENTEAFFGQGTRLTVV.

This rearrangement joins TRBV3-1 (or the pseudogene TRBV3-2) to TRBJ1-5; 7 positions match TRBD1. The germline V gene encodes CDR1 LGHDT and CDR2 YNNKEL (reference sequence). The length of the CDR3 is 14 residues. Trimming took 3 bases from V and 9 from J; bases not matched to a gene: 8. CDR3 in amino acids: CASSQRTGLWPQHF. The CDR3 DNA sequence: TGTGCCAGCAGCCAGAGGACAGGTTTGTGGCCCCAGCATTTT.

This clone appeared once. This chain uses TRBV3-1 (or the pseudogene TRBV3-2) with TRBJ1-2, with 7 bases matching TRBD1. The V gene end was trimmed by 1 base and the J gene end by 4 bases; junction bases not matched to a gene: 6. In germline, CDR1 is LGHDT, CDR2 YNNKEL (reference sequence). The CDR3 sequence is 15 residues long. In nucleotides, the CDR3 is TGTGCCAGCAGCCAAGTCGGGGACAGTATCTATGGCTACACCTTC. This codes for CASSQVGDSIYGYTF.

The CDR3 DNA is TGTGCCAGCAGCGCTACAGGTCCCGGGGAGCTGTTTTTT. It encodes CASSATGPGELFF. V is TRBV9 and J is TRBJ2-2; D perhaps matches TRBD1 (5 bases). The ends were cut back, 3 bases at V and 6 bases at J, with 9 bases in the middle. The CDR3 extends over 13 amino acids. Germline CDR1 and CDR2: SGDLS and YYNGEE.

The chain is built from TRBV5-1 and TRBJ2-3; perhaps TRBD1 as D (6 bases). Trimming pared 4 bases from V and 0 bases from J, leaving 12 bases between. CDR1 and CDR2 from the germline V gene are SGHRS and YFSETQ. The CDR3 sequence is 15 residues long. CDR3 nucleotide sequence: TGCGCCAGCAGCGAACAGGGTCTTAGCACAGATACGCAGTATTTT. This translates into CASSEQGLSTDTQYF.

The chain couples TRBV7-8 to TRBJ1-3, with 7 nucleotides matching TRBD1. V was clipped by 5 bases and J by 3 bases; unmatched bases: 10. CDR3 size: 16 residues. Germline V gene sequence: CDR1 SGHVS, CDR2 FQNEAQ. The CDR3 coding sequence is TGTGCCAGCAGCCCACGATTACAGGGGCATGGAAACACCATATATTTT. It is translated as CASSPRLQGHGNTIYF.

V is TRBV5-6 and J is TRBJ1-5, with a possible D match to TRBD1 (5 bases). The CDR3 totals 14 residues. Germline V gene sequence: CDR1 SGHDT, CDR2 YYEEEE. The V end was cut by 5 bases, the J end by 4 bases, with 13 bases between. The CDR3: CASSRGDYNQPQHF. The CDR3 nucleotides are TGTGCCAGCAGTCGGGGGGACTATAATCAGCCCCAGCATTTT. The full variable domain, in which reference TRBV5-6 and TRBJ1-5 provide the parts outside the CDR3, is DAGVTQSPTHLIKTRGQQVTLRCSPKSGHDTVSWYQQALGQGPQFIFQYYEEEERQRGNFPDRFSGHQFPNYSSELNVNALLLGDSALYLCASSRGDYNQPQHFGDGTRLSIL.

The V gene is TRBV11-2, the J gene TRBJ2-2; 7 bases agree with TRBD1. This CDR3 contains 17 residues. V gave up 5 bases and J gave up 0 bases; unmatched junction bases: 9. Germline V gene lookup returns CDR1 SGHAT and CDR2 FQNNGV. CDR3 residues: CASSQIFGTANTGELFF. CDR3 nucleotide sequence: TGTGCCAGCAGCCAGATATTCGGGACAGCGAACACCGGGGAGCTGTTTTTT.

V is TRBV11-2 and J is TRBJ1-6, with D unclear. Trimming left V 1 base short and J 4 bases short, with 17 bases between. The V gene's germline CDR1 is SGHAT and CDR2 FQNNGV. The CDR3 is 18 amino acids. This CDR3 reads CASSLARRAEKYNSPLHF. As DNA, the CDR3 is TGTGCCAGCAGCTTAGCCCGGAGGGCAGAGAAGTATAATTCACCCCTCCACTTT.

The chain employs TRBV2 and TRBJ1-5, with D uncertain. The CDR3 length is 13 residues. Germline V lookup: CDR1 SNHLY, CDR2 FYNNEI. V was clipped by 7 bases and J by 3 bases, with 10 bases between them. The CDR3 region has the DNA TGTGCCAGCATTCGGGCCCTCAATCAGCCCCAGCATTTT. Protein product: CASIRALNQPQHF. Full variable domain (missing parts from reference TRBV2 and TRBJ1-5): EPEVTQTPSHQVTQMGQEVILRCVPISNHLYFYWYRQILGQKVEFLVSFYNNEISEKSEIFDDQFSVERPDGSNFTLKIRSTKLEDSAMYFCASIRALNQPQHFGDGTRLSIL.

V usage is TRBV4-2 and J usage is TRBJ2-7; D perhaps matches TRBD2 (5 bases). The germline CDR1 and CDR2 sequences are LGHNA and YNFKEQ. Trimming took off 3 bases at V and 5 bases at J, with 17 bases between the two ends. This CDR3 comprises 15 residues. CDR3 sequence reads: CASSHRDPGYDEQYF. CDR3 nucleotide sequence: TGTGCCAGCAGCCACCGCGATCCGGGGTATGACGAGCAGTACTTC.

The J gene is TRBJ1-5, the V gene TRBV20-1; D gene uncertain. In germline, CDR1 is DFQATT, CDR2 SNEGSKA (reference sequence). The CDR3 consists of 13 residues. V was cut by 3 bases and J by 9 bases, with 15 bases left in between. CDR3: CSASYPGRGPQHF. In DNA, the CDR3 is TGCAGTGCTAGTTACCCCGGTCGTGGGCCCCAGCATTTT.

The chain recombines TRBV4-2 with TRBJ1-1, with TRBD1 matching 7 bases. This CDR3 is 13 amino acids long. V was clipped by 5 bases and J by 3 bases; unmatched bases: 3. Germline V lookup: CDR1 LGHNA, CDR2 YNFKEQ. CDR3 nucleotides: TGTGCCAGCAGCATAGGGGGCGACACTGAAGCTTTCTTT. It yields the protein CASSIGGDTEAFF.

The rearrangement links TRBV6-1 to TRBJ1-5; D is perhaps TRBD1 (5 bases). CDR3 length: 17 residues. Between the trimmed V and J ends, which lost 0 bases and 2 bases, there was a span of 14 bases. Germline CDR1 reads MNHNS; CDR2 reads SASEGT. The chain's CDR3 is CASSEAPRGYGNQPQHF. CDR3 nucleotide sequence: TGTGCCAGCAGTGAAGCCCCGCGGGGGTATGGCAATCAGCCCCAGCATTTT.

V usage is TRBV5-8 and J usage is TRBJ1-2, with D maybe TRBD1 (5 bases). Looked up from germline, CDR1 is SGHTS and CDR2 is YDEGEE. Between the trimmed V and J ends, which lost 0 bases and 6 bases, there was a span of 9 bases. The CDR3 sequence is 13 residues long. This CDR3 is CASSLGQGDGYTF. CDR3 DNA sequence: TGTGCCAGCAGCTTGGGGCAGGGTGATGGCTACACCTTC.

V gene TRBV27 combines with J gene TRBJ1-2; the D gene is possibly TRBD1 (5 bases). Deletions cut 3 bases from V and 7 bases from J, with 12 bases between. Germline V gene sequence: CDR1 MNHEY, CDR2 SMNVEV (reference sequence). This CDR3 comprises 13 residues. Here the CDR3 reads CASSLKGFSGYTF. CDR3 bases: TGTGCCAGCAGTTTGAAGGGGTTCAGTGGCTACACCTTC.